This is a list of T cell receptor beta chains from one sample in a study of patients and donors after allogeneic stem cell transplantation. TCRdb re-called the RT-PCR reads with MiXCR, one entry per CDR3 protein. The table has 65,000 to 80,000 distinct CDR3 sequences, 26% seen once. The sequenced sample was blood, either unsorted or a sorted T cell fraction (not recorded which). These receptors all come from a human donor who was either an allogeneic HSCT recipient or a stem cell or donor lymphocyte infusion donor (not recorded which). It is not recorded whose cells these are; they may come from a transplant donor. Each CDR3 is given with its conserved first and last residue. Fields, in order: J gene, D gene, clone size, CDR3 length, V gene, CDR3 DNA, CDR3 protein. The D gene is left open where the match is weak. Expanded clones are given a class, and other clones once, few, many or no size at all.

TRBJ1-5,.,.,16,TRBV5-5,TGTGCCAGCAGCTTCCGGGACCCACCGTTTAGCGGGCCCCAGCATTTT,CASSFRDPPFSGPQHF
TRBJ2-3,.,.,20,TRBV7-8,TGTGCCAGCAGCTCCGCCAGGGTGTTCCAGGTCACCACACGCACAGATACGCAGTATTTT,CASSSARVFQVTTRTDTQYF
TRBJ2-1,.,.,15,TRBV7-2,TGTGCCAGCAGCTTATTTGGGGGGAGCTACAATGAGCAGTTCTTC,CASSLFGGSYNEQFF
TRBJ2-7,.,few,13,TRBV27,TGTGCCAGCAGTCCCCTCAGGGCCCACGAGCAGTACTTC,CASSPLRAHEQYF
TRBJ1-2,.,.,13,TRBV6-5,TGTGCCAGCGCCCCCGGCGGGTGGTATGGCTACACCTTC,CASAPGGWYGYTF
TRBJ1-2,.,medium-sized,13,TRBV5-1,TGCGCCAGCAGCCTCGGGACGTACTATGGCTACACCTTC,CASSLGTYYGYTF
TRBJ1-1,TRBD1,.,11,TRBV20-1,TGCAGTGCTCAACAGGGGCCCGAAGCTTTCTTT,CSAQQGPEAFF
TRBJ2-2,TRBD1,.,18,TRBV12-3/TRBV12-4,TGTGCCAGCAGTCCCGGGACAGGGGGCATTTTCGGCACCGGGGAGCTGTTTTTT,CASSPGTGGIFGTGELFF
TRBJ2-1,.,.,14,TRBV20-1,TGCAGTGCTCTGCGAAGTAGCGGGACAGTTGAGCAGTTCTTC,CSALRSSGTVEQFF
TRBJ1-2,.,few,12,TRBV29-1,TGCAGCGTTGCAGGACAGCCCTATGGCTACACCTTC,CSVAGQPYGYTF
TRBJ2-7,.,.,13,TRBV15,TGTGCCACCAGCAATTCTCCGACCTACGAGCAGTACTTC,CATSNSPTYEQYF
TRBJ1-2,.,.,15,TRBV5-1,TGCGCCAGCAGCTACTGGACGGGGACCCCTGGTGGCTACACCTTC,CASSYWTGTPGGYTF
TRBJ1-1,TRBD1,.,16,TRBV6-6,TGTGCCAGCAGGCCCGCTGACAGGGGCCGAAACACTGAAGCTTTCTTT,CASRPADRGRNTEAFF
TRBJ1-6,TRBD1,few,16,TRBV5-1,TGCGCCAGCAGCTTGACAGGGACAGCTCATAATTCACCCCTCCACTTT,CASSLTGTAHNSPLHF
TRBJ2-5,.,.,14,TRBV5-1,TGCGCCAGCAGCTTCGGTCAGTTGGGAGAGACCCAGTACTTC,CASSFGQLGETQYF
TRBJ1-2,TRBD1,few,14,TRBV5-1,TGCGCCAGCAGCCCTTGGACAGGGAACTATGGCTACACCTTC,CASSPWTGNYGYTF
TRBJ2-5,.,.,14,TRBV6-6,TGTGCCAGCAGTTATAAGAGGGTTCAAGAGACCCAGTACTTC,CASSYKRVQETQYF
TRBJ2-1,.,few,13,TRBV5-1,TGCGCCAGCAGATGGACCGGTCGAGGTGAGCAGTTCTTC,CASRWTGRGEQFF
TRBJ2-1,.,.,12,TRBV13,TGTGCCAGCAGCTTATTCAGTTACGAGCAGTTCTTC,CASSLFSYEQFF
TRBJ2-7,.,few,14,TRBV29-1,TGCAGCGTTGTTGCGGATACAGTATTCTACGAGCAGTACTTC,CSVVADTVFYEQYF
TRBJ2-1,.,.,14,TRBV20-1,TGCAGTGCTAGTATAAGGAGCTCCTACAATGAGCAGTTCTTC,CSASIRSSYNEQFF
TRBJ1-4,.,.,11,TRBV2,TGTGCCAGCAGTGATCATGAAAAACTGTTTTTT,CASSDHEKLFF
TRBJ1-2,.,.,12,TRBV29-1,TGCAGCGTTAAATTCGTGGGTCATGGCTACACCTTC,CSVKFVGHGYTF
TRBJ2-1,TRBD2,.,15,TRBV20-1,TGCAGTGCCCTGAGGGCGGGAGAAATCTACAATGAGCAGTTCTTC,CSALRAGEIYNEQFF
TRBJ1-1,.,few,14,TRBV6-6,TGTGCCAGCAGTCCTGCAGAGATGAACACTGAAGCTTTCTTT,CASSPAEMNTEAFF
TRBJ1-6,.,few,12,TRBV30,TGTGCCTGGACCCTTGGAATCCTCCCCCTCCACTTT,CAWTLGILPLHF
TRBJ2-5,.,.,13,TRBV5-1,TGCGCCAGCAGCTTGACAGGGTGGGAGACCCAGTACTTC,CASSLTGWETQYF
TRBJ2-7,.,.,14,TRBV5-1,TGCGCCAGCACCGGGGCGGACCATTCCTACGAGCAGTACTTC,CASTGADHSYEQYF
TRBJ2-3,.,.,13,TRBV20-1,TGCAGTTTACACTTGCCTAGCACAGATACGCAGTATTTT,CSLHLPSTDTQYF
TRBJ2-2,TRBD2,.,15,TRBV7-6,TGTGCCAGCAGCCGAAGCGGGAGCGGCACCGGGGAGCTGTTTTTT,CASSRSGSGTGELFF
TRBJ2-5,TRBD2,.,15,TRBV7-3,TGTGCCAGCAGCTTAGCTAGCGGGAGGATGGAGACCCAGTACTTC,CASSLASGRMETQYF
TRBJ1-3,TRBD1,.,15,TRBV5-1,TGCGCCAGCAGCTTTGGGACAGGGGATGGAAACACCATATATTTT,CASSFGTGDGNTIYF
TRBJ1-3,.,.,10,TRBV29-1,TGCAGCGTTCAGTATAGCACCATATATTTT,CSVQYSTIYF
TRBJ2-7,.,.,14,TRBV2,TGTGCCAGCACCCGAAGGGGTAGCTCCTACGAGCAGTACTTC,CASTRRGSSYEQYF
TRBJ2-5,.,.,14,TRBV5-1,TGCGCCAGCAGCTTACAGGTGGGGAGGGAGACCCAGTACTTC,CASSLQVGRETQYF
TRBJ2-3,.,few,12,TRBV12-3/TRBV12-4,TGTGCCAGCAGTTTGATGACAGATACGCAGTATTTT,CASSLMTDTQYF
TRBJ1-2,.,few,11,TRBV6-1,TGTGCCGGTGGGAGAAACTATGGCTACACCTTC,CAGGRNYGYTF
TRBJ2-5,.,few,15,TRBV12-3/TRBV12-4,TGTGCCAGCAGTTTCCCCGGACCAACTGAAGAGACCCAGTACTTC,CASSFPGPTEETQYF
TRBJ2-2,TRBD1,.,15,TRBV27,TGTGCCAGCAGTTGGGACAGAACGAACACCGGGGAGCTGTTTTTT,CASSWDRTNTGELFF
TRBJ1-1,.,.,15,TRBV6-1,TGTGCCAGCAGTGCCTTGTCCACCGGGAACACTGAAGCTTTCTTT,CASSALSTGNTEAFF
TRBJ2-2,.,.,14,TRBV20-1,TGCAGTGCTAGGGATAGCGGGAACACCGGGGAGCTGTTTTTT,CSARDSGNTGELFF
TRBJ1-3,.,.,14,TRBV6-5,TGTGCCAGCAGTTACGGGGACTCTGGAAACACCATATATTTT,CASSYGDSGNTIYF
TRBJ1-2,.,few,12,TRBV12-3/TRBV12-4,TGTGCCAGCAGCCCCCATATCTATGGCTACACCTTC,CASSPHIYGYTF
TRBJ1-2,TRBD1,many,13,TRBV29-1,TGCAGCGTTGAGCCAGACAGGGACTATGGCTACACCTTC,CSVEPDRDYGYTF
TRBJ1-1,.,many,14,TRBV12-3/TRBV12-4,TGTGCCAGCAGTTTTTGGGGGTTGGACACTGAAGCTTTCTTT,CASSFWGLDTEAFF
TRBJ1-1,TRBD1,many,15,TRBV29-1,TGCAGCGTTGTAGTTGTGACAGGGTGGAACACTGAAGCTTTCTTT,CSVVVVTGWNTEAFF
TRBJ2-7,TRBD1,few,14,TRBV9,TGTGCCAGCAGCCTTGGGACAGGGACCTACGAGCAGTACTTC,CASSLGTGTYEQYF
TRBJ1-6,.,many,15,TRBV5-1,TGCGCCAGCAGCCCGGGTCGGAATGGTAATTCACCCCTCCACTTT,CASSPGRNGNSPLHF
TRBJ2-5,TRBD1,.,16,TRBV6-2/TRBV6-3,TGTGCCAGCAGTCCCCGCGGACAGGGGGCGCGGGAGACCCAGTACTTC,CASSPRGQGARETQYF
TRBJ1-4,TRBD1,few,15,TRBV4-2,TGTGCCAGCAGCCAAACGGACAGGGGAGGTGAAAAACTGTTTTTT,CASSQTDRGGEKLFF
TRBJ1-2,.,few,14,TRBV5-1,TGCGCCAGCAGCACGACAGGAGTACTCTATGGCTACACCTTC,CASSTTGVLYGYTF
TRBJ2-5,TRBD2,few,15,TRBV12-3/TRBV12-4,TGTGCCAGCACCGAGCGGGGGAAAACCCCAGAGACCCAGTACTTC,CASTERGKTPETQYF
TRBJ2-4,TRBD1,.,16,TRBV7-9,TGTGCCAGCAGCCTGACAGGGGGCGCGCGCTTAGGCATTCAGTACTTC,CASSLTGGARLGIQYF
TRBJ1-2,.,few,14,TRBV5-1,TGCGCCAGCAGCTTGGAGCCACAGGACTATGGCTACACCTTC,CASSLEPQDYGYTF